The present entry profiles one T cell receptor beta chain with its context. Per the authors' pipeline: Researchers report that nucleated cell counts were estimated from reference gene primer amplification. Assay used: immunoSEQ multiplex PCR; TCRdb lists only in-frame clones, some missing. That table supplies the V and J calls and clone size; D and trimming were determined from the DNA. The sample consists of about 200,000 clones, around 84% of them appearing once. The sample belongs to a study of blood T cell repertoires in COVID-19. Study as a whole: Acute and convalescent COVID-19 specimens originated in the United States, Italy and Spain. The analysed material was cDNA or gDNA that came from T cells, B-cell-depleted T cells, or PBMCs.

The V gene end was trimmed by 6 bases and the J gene end by 7 bases; junction bases not matched to a gene: 14. Germline CDR1 reads LNHDA; CDR2 reads SQIVND (reference sequence). The CDR3 runs 17 residues. This TCR was recovered from a human donor in a cohort sampled during active COVID-19. Sequenced sample: peripheral blood. V and J are TRBV19 and TRBJ1-4, with TRBD1 matching over 10 bases. This CDR3 is CASRATGTGARSEKLFF. DNA for the CDR3: TGTGCCAGTAGGGCAACCGGGACAGGGGCTCGAAGTGAAAAACTGTTTTTT.